One sample yielded the 5 T cell receptor beta chains listed below, sequenced in a study of blood T cell repertoires in COVID-19 (dated by TCRdb to 2018 to 2021). The method behind the library was the immunoSEQ multiplex PCR assay. In TCRdb, the immuneACCESS table is reduced to in-frame sequences with V and J assigned. These tables do not hold every clone; where another copy was compared, an unresolved V gene accounts for under half, and the others remain unexplained. This sample holds some 260,000 clones; roughly 84% were observed only once. Of the sample, 2% to 2.5% is held by the ten largest clones. Material: peripheral blood. All receptors come from a woman in her thirties or forties who had recovered from COVID-19.

This clone has a single count. The CDR3 is CASSRGGSDYEQYF. The CDR3, as DNA: TGTGCCAGCTCACGTGGGGGGAGCGACTACGAGCAGTACTTC. The chain employs TRBV18 and TRBJ2-7; tentative D call: TRBD2 (6 bases). The germline V gene encodes CDR1 KGHSH and CDR2 LQKENI. The CDR3 length is 14 residues. V was pared by 4 bases and J by 3 bases, with 13 bases between.

V is TRBV7-3 and J is TRBJ1-1; no clear D gene. The germline gives CDR1 SGHTA, CDR2 FQGTGA. V gave up 5 bases and J gave up 1 base, with 8 bases separating them. The CDR3 totals 13 residues. The CDR3 sequence is CASSARTNTEAFF. The CDR3 DNA reads TGTGCCAGCAGCGCGCGAACGAACACTGAAGCTTTCTTT. Based on the CDR3 plus reference TRBV7-3 and TRBJ1-1, the full variable domain is GAGVSQTPSNKVTEKGKYVELRCDPISGHTALYWYRQSLGQGPEFLIYFQGTGAADDSGLPNDRFFAVRPEGSVSTLKIQRTERGDSAVYLCASSARTNTEAFFGQGTRLTVV.

This rearrangement joins TRBV29-1 to TRBJ1-2, with D possibly TRBD1 on 5 matching bases. Trimming removed 3 bases at V and 0 bases at J, with 5 bases between. The CDR3 has 12 amino acids. Germline-derived CDR1 and CDR2 are SQVTM and ANQGSEA. The CDR3 here is CSVDRANYGYTF. CDR3 nucleotide sequence: TGCAGCGTTGACAGGGCTAACTATGGCTACACCTTC. The entire variable domain, with the rest obtained from reference TRBV29-1 and TRBJ1-2, is as follows: SAVISQKPSRDICQRGTSLTIQCQVDSQVTMMFWYRQQPGQSLTLIATANQGSEATYESGFVIDKFPISRPNLTFSTLTVSNMSPEDSSIYLCSVDRANYGYTFGSGTRLTVV.

This clone was observed a few times. Different DNA sequences within this sample yield the same CDR3. The chain employs TRBV9 and TRBJ1-3; a possible D gene is TRBD1 (5 bases). In germline, CDR1 is SGDLS, CDR2 YYNGEE. The CDR3 contains 14 residues. The germline V and J ends were trimmed by 0 bases and 1 base, with 5 bases remaining between them. The CDR3, as DNA: TGTGCCAGCAGCGTAGCAGGGTCTGGAAACACCATATATTTT. This sequence encodes CASSVAGSGNTIYF.

This clone was seen once. The chain links TRBV6-5 to TRBJ1-1; D remains unclear. V lost 7 bases and J lost 4, with 16 bases in between. Germline CDR1 MNHEY, CDR2 SVGAGI. This CDR3 is built from 14 residues. The CDR3 region has the DNA TGTGCCAGCACCGAACGAAACAACCCCACTGAAGCTTTCTTT. Translating it yields CASTERNNPTEAFF.